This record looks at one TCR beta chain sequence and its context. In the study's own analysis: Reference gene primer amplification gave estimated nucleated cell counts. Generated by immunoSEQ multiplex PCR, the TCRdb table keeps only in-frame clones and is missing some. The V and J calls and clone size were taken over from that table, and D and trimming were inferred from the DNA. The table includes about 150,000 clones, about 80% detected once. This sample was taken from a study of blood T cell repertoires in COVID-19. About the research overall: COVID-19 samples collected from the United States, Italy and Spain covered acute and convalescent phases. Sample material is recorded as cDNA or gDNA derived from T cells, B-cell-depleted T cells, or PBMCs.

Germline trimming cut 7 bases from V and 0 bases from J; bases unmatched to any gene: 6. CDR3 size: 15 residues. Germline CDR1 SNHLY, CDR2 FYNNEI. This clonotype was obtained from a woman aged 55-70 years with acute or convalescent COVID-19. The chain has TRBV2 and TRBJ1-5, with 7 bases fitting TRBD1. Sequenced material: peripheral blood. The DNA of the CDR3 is TGTGCCAGCAAGCGACAGGGCCATAGCAATCAGCCCCAGCATTTT. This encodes CASKRQGHSNQPQHF.